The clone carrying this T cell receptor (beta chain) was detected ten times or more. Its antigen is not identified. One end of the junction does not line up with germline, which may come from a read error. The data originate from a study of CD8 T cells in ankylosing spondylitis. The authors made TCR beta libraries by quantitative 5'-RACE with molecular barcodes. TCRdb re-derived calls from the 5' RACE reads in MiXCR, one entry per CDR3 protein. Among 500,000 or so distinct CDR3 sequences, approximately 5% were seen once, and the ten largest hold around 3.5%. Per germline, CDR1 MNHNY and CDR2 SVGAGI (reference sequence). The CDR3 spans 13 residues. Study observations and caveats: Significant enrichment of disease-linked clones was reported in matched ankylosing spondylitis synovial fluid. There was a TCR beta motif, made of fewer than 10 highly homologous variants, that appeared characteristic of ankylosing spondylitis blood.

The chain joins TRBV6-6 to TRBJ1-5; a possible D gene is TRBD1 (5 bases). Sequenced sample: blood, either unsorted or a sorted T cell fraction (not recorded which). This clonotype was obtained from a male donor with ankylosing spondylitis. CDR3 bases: TGTGCCAGCACTTACGGGGGGTTGGTTGCCCAGCATTTT. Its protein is CASTYGGLVAQHF.